This T cell receptor (beta chain) emerged from a study of cytomegalovirus exposure and HLA in healthy donors. TCRdb's copy holds only in-frame clones and misses some; the assay was immunoSEQ multiplex PCR. The table lists 150,000 to 200,000 clones, 86% of them singletons, with 4.5% to 7% in the top ten. J lost 7 bases, V lost 6 bases, and 10 bases had no gene match. CDR1 is SQVTM and CDR2 is ANQGSEA in the germline V gene. This CDR3 contains 15 residues. The TCR was taken from a woman aged 25 to 39 in good health and CMV-seronegative. Sequenced material: PBMCs. This chain connects TRBV29-1 to TRBJ2-1, with 12 nucleotides matching TRBD2. The DNA for the CDR3 is TGCAGCGTCGAGGGGGGGACTAGCGGGTGGAATGAGCAGTTCTTC. Its translation is CSVEGGTSGWNEQFF.